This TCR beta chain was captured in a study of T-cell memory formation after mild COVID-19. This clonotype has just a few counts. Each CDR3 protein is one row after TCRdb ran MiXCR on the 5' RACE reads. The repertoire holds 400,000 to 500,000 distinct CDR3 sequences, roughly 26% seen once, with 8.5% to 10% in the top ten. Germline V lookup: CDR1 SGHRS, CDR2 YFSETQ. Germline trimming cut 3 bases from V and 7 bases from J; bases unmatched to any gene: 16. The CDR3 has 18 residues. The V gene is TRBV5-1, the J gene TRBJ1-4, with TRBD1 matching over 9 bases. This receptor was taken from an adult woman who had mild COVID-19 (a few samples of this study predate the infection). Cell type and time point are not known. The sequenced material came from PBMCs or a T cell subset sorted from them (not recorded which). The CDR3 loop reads CASSSPGQGGAQGEKLFF. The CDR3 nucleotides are TGCGCCAGCAGCTCACCGGGACAGGGTGGGGCACAGGGTGAAAAACTGTTTTTT.